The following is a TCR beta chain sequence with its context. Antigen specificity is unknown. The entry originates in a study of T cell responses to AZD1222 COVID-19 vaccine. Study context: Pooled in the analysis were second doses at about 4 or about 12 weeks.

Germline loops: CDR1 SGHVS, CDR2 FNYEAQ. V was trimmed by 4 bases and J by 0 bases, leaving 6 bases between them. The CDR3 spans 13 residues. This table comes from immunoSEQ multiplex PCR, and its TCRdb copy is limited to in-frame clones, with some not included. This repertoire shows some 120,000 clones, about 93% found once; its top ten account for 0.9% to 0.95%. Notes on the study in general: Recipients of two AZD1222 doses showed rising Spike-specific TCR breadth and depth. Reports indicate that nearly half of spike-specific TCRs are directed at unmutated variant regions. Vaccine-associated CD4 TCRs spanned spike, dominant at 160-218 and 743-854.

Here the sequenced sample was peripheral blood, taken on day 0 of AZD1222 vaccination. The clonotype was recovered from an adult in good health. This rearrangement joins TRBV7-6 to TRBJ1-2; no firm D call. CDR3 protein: CASSSGTNYGYTF. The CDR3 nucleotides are TGTGCCAGCAGCTCGGGGACTAACTATGGCTACACCTTC.